The entry that follows covers one T cell receptor (beta chain) sequence. Its specificity is unknown. This specimen belongs to a study of T cell responses to AZD1222 COVID-19 vaccine. Study-wide findings and caveats: In all cases, repertoires were sampled only after the peak T cell response. Spike-wide vaccine-associated CD4 TCRs dominated at 160-218 and 743-854. Possibly, clonal diversity was underestimated; donors were largely white British and included more females.

Sequencing was performed with immunoSEQ multiplex PCR; in TCRdb, only in-frame clones are kept and a portion is missing. This sample has under 150,000 clones; 92% occur once, and the top ten carry about 10%. This CDR3 is built from 13 residues. Trimming shortened V by 7 bases and J by 2 bases, and 9 bases separated the two germline ends. Germline lookup yields CDR1 LNHDA and CDR2 SQIVND (reference sequence). The specimen comprised peripheral blood, sampled 28 days after the second AZD1222 dose. This sequence was found in an adult who received the AZD1222 COVID-19 vaccine. The chain links TRBV19 to TRBJ1-3; D remains ambiguous. The CDR3 here is CASTPFPGNTIYF. CDR3 DNA: TGTGCCAGTACGCCATTCCCTGGAAACACCATATATTTT.